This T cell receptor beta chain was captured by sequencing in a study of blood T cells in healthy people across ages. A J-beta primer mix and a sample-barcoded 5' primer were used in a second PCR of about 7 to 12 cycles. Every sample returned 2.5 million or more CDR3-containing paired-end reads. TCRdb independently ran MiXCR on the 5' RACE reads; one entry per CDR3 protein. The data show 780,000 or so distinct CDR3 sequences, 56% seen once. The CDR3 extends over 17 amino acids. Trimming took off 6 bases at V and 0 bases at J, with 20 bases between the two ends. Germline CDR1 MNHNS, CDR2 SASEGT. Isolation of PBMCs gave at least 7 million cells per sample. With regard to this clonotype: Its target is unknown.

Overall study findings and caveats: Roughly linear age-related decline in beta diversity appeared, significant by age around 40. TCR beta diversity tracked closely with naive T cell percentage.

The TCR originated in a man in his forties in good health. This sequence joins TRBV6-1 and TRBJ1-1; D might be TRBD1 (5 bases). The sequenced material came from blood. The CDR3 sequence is CASRADSLGSLNTEAFF. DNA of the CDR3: TGTGCCAGCAGAGCAGACAGTCTGGGAAGTCTGAACACTGAAGCTTTCTTT.